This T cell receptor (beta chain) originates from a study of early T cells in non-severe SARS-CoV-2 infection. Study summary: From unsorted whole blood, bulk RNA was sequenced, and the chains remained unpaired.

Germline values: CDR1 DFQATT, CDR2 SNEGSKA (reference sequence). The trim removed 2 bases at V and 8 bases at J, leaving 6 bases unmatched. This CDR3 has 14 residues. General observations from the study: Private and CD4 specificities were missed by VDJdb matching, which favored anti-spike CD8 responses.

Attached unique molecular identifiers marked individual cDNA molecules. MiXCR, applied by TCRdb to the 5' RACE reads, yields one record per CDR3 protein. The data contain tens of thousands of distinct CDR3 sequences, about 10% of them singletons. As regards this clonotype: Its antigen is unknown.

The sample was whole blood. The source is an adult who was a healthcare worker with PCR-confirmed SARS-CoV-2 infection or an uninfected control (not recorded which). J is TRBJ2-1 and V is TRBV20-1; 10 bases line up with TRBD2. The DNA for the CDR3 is TGCAGTGCTAGAACTAGCGGGATGCGAGATGAGCAGTTCTTC. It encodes CSARTSGMRDEQFF.